This TCR beta chain is drawn from a study of T-cell memory formation after mild COVID-19. TCRdb itself ran the 5' RACE reads through MiXCR, one entry per CDR3 protein. The sample has hundreds of thousands of distinct CDR3 sequences, more than 20% seen once. The CDR3 is 12 amino acids. In germline, CDR1 is LGHDT, CDR2 YNNKEL (reference sequence). V shed 4 bases and J shed 8 bases, with 11 bases lying between them. The sequencing input was PBMCs or a T cell subset sorted from them (not recorded which). The gene calls are TRBV3-1 and TRBJ1-2, with D unclear. This clonotype was sampled from an adult woman who had mild COVID-19 (a few samples of this study predate the infection). Cell type and time point are not known. The CDR3 sequence is CASSPRGRGYTF. DNA of the CDR3: TGTGCCAGCAGCCCCAGAGGGAGGGGCTACACCTTC.